A single sample is the source of the 25 T cell receptor beta chains below, sequenced in a study of T cell repertoires in aging, cancer and after chemotherapy. Rearranged V-D-J TRB sequences were amplified with a mixed TRB-A/B primer pool. Each CDR3 protein gets one entry after TCRdb re-called the multiplex PCR reads with MiXCR. The table shows some 10,000 distinct CDR3 sequences, with approximately 40% occurring only once. The template was genomic DNA from peripheral blood, not RNA. The sequencing input was blood. These receptors all stem from a human donor in good health.

The chain carries TRBV6-6 and TRBJ1-1; the D gene is possibly TRBD1 (6 bases). The CDR3 covers 15 residues. V was cut by 4 bases and J by 1 base, with 13 bases left in between. In germline, CDR1 is MNHNY, CDR2 SVGAGI (reference sequence). The CDR3 bases are TGTGCCAGCAGTTGGGGGACACACCCGAACACTGAAGCTTTCTTT. Protein sequence: CASSWGTHPNTEAFF.

Remarks on this clonotype: A junction end diverges from the germline sequence, so it may reflect a read error. V gene TRBV5-5 combines with J gene TRBJ1-4, with D tentatively TRBD1 (6 bases). Germline assignment: CDR1 SGHKS and CDR2 YYEKEE (reference sequence). The CDR3 extends over 13 amino acids. The CDR3 DNA follows: TGTGCAAGCAGCTTCCACAGGGCCCAAAAACTGTTTTTT. Translating gives CASSFHRAQKLFF.

This chain uses TRBV5-4 with TRBJ2-3; 15 positions agree with TRBD2. The CDR3 totals 16 residues. CDR1 is SGHNT, CDR2 YYREEE, per germline (reference sequence). V lost 4 bases to trimming and J lost 4 bases; unmatched junction nucleotides: 4. The CDR3 bases are TGTGCCAGCAGCCACGGACTAGCGGGAGGGCCAGATACGCAGTATTTT. It translates to CASSHGLAGGPDTQYF.

This clonotype was detected a few times. The genes are TRBV19 and TRBJ1-2, with D tentatively TRBD1 (5 bases). Trimming shortened V by 1 base and J by 7 bases, and 19 bases separated the two germline ends. Germline V gene lookup returns CDR1 LNHDA and CDR2 SQIVND (reference sequence). CDR3 size: 16 residues. CDR3 DNA sequence: TGTGCCAGTAGTATAGGCCCCTCCGGGACTAGGAGTGGCTACACCTTC. Its protein is CASSIGPSGTRSGYTF.

This clonotype is medium-sized by share. The V gene is TRBV6-5, the J gene TRBJ2-6, with TRBD2 matching over 15 bases. The CDR3 totals 20 residues. Unmatched junction bases numbered 9, after V lost 6 bases and J lost 0 bases. Germline CDR1 is MNHEY and CDR2 is SVGAGI. The CDR3 bases are TGTGCCAGCAGCCCCGACGGACTAGCGGGAGGGCCCTCTGGGGCCAACGTCCTGACTTTC. Encoded protein: CASSPDGLAGGPSGANVLTF.

The table lists this clonotype with a few counts. The chain couples TRBV19 to TRBJ2-1; 7 nucleotides line up with TRBD2. The CDR3 sequence is 14 residues long. Germline CDR1 reads LNHDA; CDR2 reads SQIVND (reference sequence). The V and J ends lost 4 bases and 7 bases, in that order; junction bases with no gene match: 7. CDR3 sequence: CASSTGGLQNEQFF. The CDR3 DNA reads TGTGCCAGTAGTACGGGGGGACTACAGAATGAGCAGTTCTTC.

The rearrangement uses TRBV5-6 and TRBJ2-5; perhaps TRBD1 as D (5 bases). Trimming took off 0 bases at V and 5 bases at J, with 17 bases between the two ends. The CDR3 runs to 16 residues. In germline, CDR1 is SGHDT, CDR2 YYEEEE. The CDR3 spells CASSLGQGGRVETQYF. The CDR3, as DNA: TGTGCCAGCAGCTTGGGGCAGGGTGGTAGGGTCGAGACCCAGTACTTC.

This clonotype was seen a handful of times. The chain combines TRBV5-5 with TRBJ1-6; TRBD1 agrees at 8 bases. Per the germline V gene, CDR1 is SGHKS and CDR2 is YYEKEE (reference sequence). The CDR3 runs 15 residues. V was pared by 7 bases and J by 6 bases, with 9 bases of the junction left unmatched. In DNA form, the CDR3 reads TGTGCCAGCCATGACAGGGGAGGAAGTAATTCACCCCTCCACTTT. As protein: CASHDRGGSNSPLHF.

This clonotype came up once. V is TRBV28 and J is TRBJ2-1, with D maybe TRBD1 (7 bases). Germline V gene sequence: CDR1 MDHEN, CDR2 SYDVKM. Trimming shortened V by 4 bases and J by 6 bases, and 10 bases separated the two germline ends. This CDR3 has 13 amino acids. The CDR3 here is CASSSGGFNEQFF. The CDR3 nucleotides read TGTGCCAGCAGTTCAGGGGGGTTCAATGAGCAGTTCTTC.

This clonotype turned up a few times. The gene calls are TRBV19 and TRBJ2-1; unclear D gene. The V end was cut by 7 bases, the J end by 0 bases, with 13 bases between. Looked up from germline, CDR1 is LNHDA and CDR2 is SQIVND (reference sequence). The CDR3 runs 15 residues. This CDR3 reads CASTSRWSSYNEQFF. DNA for the CDR3: TGTGCCAGTACCTCTCGGTGGAGCTCCTACAATGAGCAGTTCTTC.

This clonotype showed up just a few times. The V and J genes are TRBV18 and TRBJ1-6; 9 bases line up with TRBD1. The V gene's germline CDR1 is KGHSH and CDR2 LQKENI. The CDR3 consists of 14 residues. V trimming: 4 bases; J trimming: 8 bases; junction bases outside the gene matches: 3. The CDR3 loop reads CASSLGQGDSPLHF. The CDR3 bases are TGTGCCAGCTCACTGGGACAGGGCGATTCACCCCTCCACTTT. Full variable domain (rest looked up from reference TRBV18 and TRBJ1-6): NAGVMQNPRHLVRRRGQEARLRCSPMKGHSHVYWYRQLPEEGLKFMVYLQKENIIDESGMPKERFSAEFPKEGPSILRIQQVVRGDSAAYFCASSLGQGDSPLHFGNGTRLTVT.

A few counts support this clonotype. V usage is TRBV5-1 and J usage is TRBJ2-3, with D maybe TRBD2 (6 bases). V dropped 4 bases and J dropped 5 bases, with 20 bases sitting between them. This CDR3 is 16 amino acids long. Per germline, CDR1 SGHRS and CDR2 YFSETQ. In nucleotides, the CDR3 is TGCGCCAGCAGCCCTCACGGACGACTGGAGGGAGATACGCAGTATTTT. Translating it yields CASSPHGRLEGDTQYF.

The chain joins TRBV7-9 to TRBJ2-7; no firm D call. The germline gives CDR1 SEHNR, CDR2 FQNEAQ (reference sequence). V was clipped by 2 bases and J by 2 bases, with 7 bases between them. The CDR3 extends over 13 amino acids. CDR3 sequence reads: CASSLSAAYEQYF. The CDR3 DNA sequence: TGTGCCAGCAGCTTATCGGCAGCCTACGAGCAGTACTTC.

A few counts support this clonotype. The chain couples TRBV5-4 to TRBJ2-5, with D perhaps given as TRBD1 or TRBD2 (6 bases each). CDR1 and CDR2 from the germline V gene are SGHNT and YYREEE (reference sequence). V gave up 5 bases and J gave up 1 base, with 15 bases separating them. The length of the CDR3 is 15 residues. The CDR3 spells CASSLRGDIQETQYF. The DNA of the CDR3 is TGTGCCAGCAGTTTAAGGGGGGACATCCAAGAGACCCAGTACTTC.

J is TRBJ2-1 and V is TRBV12-3 or TRBV12-4; 13 bases align to TRBD2. V shed 4 bases and J 9 bases; nucleotides not matched to a gene: 9. The CDR3 sequence is 16 residues long. The CDR3: CASSSPGLAGDSEQFF. In nucleotides, the CDR3 is TGTGCCAGCAGTTCCCCTGGACTAGCGGGAGACAGTGAGCAGTTCTTC.

In this sample, this clonotype turned up a few times. The CDR3 spells CASSPGIILNNEQFF. In nucleotides, the CDR3 is TGTGCCAGCAGCCCGGGGATTATCCTAAACAATGAGCAGTTCTTC. The chain uses TRBV27 and TRBJ2-1; a weak D match, TRBD2 (5 bases). The V end was cut by 6 bases, the J end by 5 bases, with 17 bases between. The CDR3 spans 15 residues. Germline V CDR1 and CDR2: MNHEY, SMNVEV (reference sequence).

This chain uses TRBV19 with TRBJ2-3; 13 bases map to TRBD2. The CDR3 is made up of 18 amino acids. After removal of 5 bases from V and 3 bases from J, the junction contained 11 bases not matched to a gene. The germline CDR1 and CDR2 sequences are LNHDA and SQIVND (reference sequence). Written as DNA, the CDR3 is TGTGCCAGTAGTGGCACTAGCGGGAGGGGCCGGGTGACAGATACGCAGTATTTT. Amino acids: CASSGTSGRGRVTDTQYF.

This sequence joins TRBV29-1 and TRBJ2-5; 9 bases map to TRBD1. This CDR3 contains 13 residues. The V gene's germline CDR1 is SQVTM and CDR2 ANQGSEA. Trimming at V came to 7 bases and at J to 2 bases, leaving 5 bases not matched to a gene. CDR3 bases: TGCAGCGCCGAGGACAGGGGACAAGAGACCCAGTACTTC. Translating gives CSAEDRGQETQYF. The variable domain in full, with the rest retrieved from reference TRBV29-1 and TRBJ2-5, is SAVISQKPSRDICQRGTSLTIQCQVDSQVTMMFWYRQQPGQSLTLIATANQGSEATYESGFVIDKFPISRPNLTFSTLTVSNMSPEDSSIYLCSAEDRGQETQYFGPGTRLLVL.

The table lists this clonotype with a count of one. The gene calls are TRBV6-2 or TRBV6-3 and TRBJ2-7; D is perhaps TRBD2 (6 bases). The germline gives CDR1 MNHEY, CDR2 SVGEGT. Trimming shortened V by 0 bases and J by 6 bases, and 12 bases separated the two germline ends. The CDR3 is 14 amino acids. The CDR3 nucleotides read TGTGCCAGCAGTTACTCAGCGGGTACCGCCGAGCAGTACTTC. Protein sequence: CASSYSAGTAEQYF.

The chain recombines TRBV15 with TRBJ1-5, with D perhaps matching TRBD1 (6 bases). The CDR3 consists of 15 residues. Trimming pared 0 bases from V and 5 bases from J, leaving 11 bases between. The V gene's germline CDR1 is LNHNV and CDR2 YYDKDF (reference sequence). CDR3 amino acids: CATSRDDRRDQPQHF. The CDR3 region has the DNA TGTGCCACCAGCAGAGACGACAGGAGGGATCAGCCCCAGCATTTT.

This clonotype was counted once. The chain combines TRBV6-2 or TRBV6-3 with TRBJ2-1; 9 bases are shared with TRBD1. Germline V gene data show CDR1 as MNHEY and CDR2 as SVGEGT. V was pared by 6 bases and J by 0 bases, with 6 bases of the junction left unmatched. This CDR3 is 16 amino acids long. The CDR3 DNA is TGTGCCAGCAGCGACGGGACAGGGAGCTCCTACAATGAGCAGTTCTTC. The encoded protein is CASSDGTGSSYNEQFF.

This clonotype is judged medium-sized. The gene calls are TRBV27 and TRBJ2-2; 11 bases align to TRBD1. Germline trimming cut 5 bases from V and 6 bases from J; bases unmatched to any gene: 8. The V gene's germline CDR1 is MNHEY and CDR2 SMNVEV (reference sequence). The CDR3 loop spans 16 amino acids. In DNA, the CDR3 is TGTGCCAGCAGTCCCGCTCCGGGACAGGGGGCCGGGGAGCTGTTTTTT. This gives the protein CASSPAPGQGAGELFF.

The chain uses TRBV10-3 and TRBJ2-2, with 8 bases identical to TRBD1. Germline trimming cut 4 bases from V and 8 bases from J; bases unmatched to any gene: 3. Germline CDR1 reads ENHRY; CDR2 reads SYGVKD. The CDR3 totals 13 residues. The CDR3 loop is CAISADRVGELFF. CDR3 bases: TGTGCCATCAGTGCGGACAGGGTAGGGGAGCTGTTTTTT.

The chain has TRBV20-1 and TRBJ2-5; TRBD2 might be the D (5 bases). In germline, CDR1 is DFQATT, CDR2 SNEGSKA (reference sequence). Trimming shortened V by 6 bases and J by 1 base, and 18 bases separated the two germline ends. CDR3 length: 15 residues. The CDR3 reads CSAQKADGIQETQYF. The DNA for the CDR3 is TGCAGTGCCCAGAAGGCTGACGGGATCCAAGAGACCCAGTACTTC.

Only a few counts were recorded for this clonotype. The V call is TRBV18, the J call TRBJ2-7, with D unresolved. Trimming left V 4 bases short and J 3 bases short, with 13 bases between. The length of the CDR3 is 14 residues. Germline lookup yields CDR1 KGHSH and CDR2 LQKENI. CDR3 nucleotide sequence: TGTGCCAGCTCACTCAGGCTCCTAGGCTACGAGCAGTACTTC. Encoded protein: CASSLRLLGYEQYF.